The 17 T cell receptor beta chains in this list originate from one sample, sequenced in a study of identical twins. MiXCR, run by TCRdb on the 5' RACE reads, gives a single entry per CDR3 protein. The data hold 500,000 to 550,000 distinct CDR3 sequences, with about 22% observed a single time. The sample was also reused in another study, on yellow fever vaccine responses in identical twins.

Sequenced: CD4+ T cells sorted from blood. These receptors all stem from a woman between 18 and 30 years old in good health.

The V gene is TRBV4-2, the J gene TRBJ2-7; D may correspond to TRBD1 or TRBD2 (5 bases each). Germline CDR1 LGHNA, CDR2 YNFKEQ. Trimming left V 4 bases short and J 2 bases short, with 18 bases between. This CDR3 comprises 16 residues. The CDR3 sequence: CASSPQGVARPYEQYF. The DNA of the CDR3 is TGTGCCAGCAGCCCCCAAGGGGTAGCGAGGCCCTACGAGCAGTACTTC.

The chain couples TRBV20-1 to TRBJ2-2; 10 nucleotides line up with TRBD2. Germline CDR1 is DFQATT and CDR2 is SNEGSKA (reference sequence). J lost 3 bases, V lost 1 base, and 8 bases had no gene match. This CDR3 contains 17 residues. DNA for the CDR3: TGCAGTGCTAGAGGGGCAGCGGGGGGGCTCGACACCGGGGAGCTGTTTTTT. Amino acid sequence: CSARGAAGGLDTGELFF.

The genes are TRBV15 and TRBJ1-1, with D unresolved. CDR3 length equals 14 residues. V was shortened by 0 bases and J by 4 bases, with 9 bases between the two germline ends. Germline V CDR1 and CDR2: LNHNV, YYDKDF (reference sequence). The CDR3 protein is CATSRDPGSTEAFF. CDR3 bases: TGTGCCACCAGCAGAGATCCGGGAAGCACTGAAGCTTTCTTT.

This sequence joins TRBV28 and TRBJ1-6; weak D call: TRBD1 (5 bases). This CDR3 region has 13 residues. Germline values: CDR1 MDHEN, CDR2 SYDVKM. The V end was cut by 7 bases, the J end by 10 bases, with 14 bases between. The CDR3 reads CASMEGPRSPLHF. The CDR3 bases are TGTGCCAGCATGGAGGGGCCAAGGTCACCCCTCCACTTT.

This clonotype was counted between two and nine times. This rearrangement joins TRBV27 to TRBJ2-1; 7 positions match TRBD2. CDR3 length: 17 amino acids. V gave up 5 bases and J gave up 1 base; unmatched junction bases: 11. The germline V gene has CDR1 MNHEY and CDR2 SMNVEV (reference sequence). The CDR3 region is CASSRALAVTSYNEQFF. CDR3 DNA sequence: TGTGCCAGCAGTCGGGCCCTAGCGGTTACGTCCTACAATGAGCAGTTCTTC.

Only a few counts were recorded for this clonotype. The CDR3 DNA is TGTGCCAGCAGCCCGGGCAGGACTAGCGGGAGTCGGTCCTACAATGAGCAGTTCTTC. As protein: CASSPGRTSGSRSYNEQFF. This sequence joins TRBV13 and TRBJ2-1; 13 bases match TRBD2. V was pared by 5 bases and J by 1 base, with 11 bases of the junction left unmatched. Germline CDR1 PRHDT, CDR2 FYEKMQ (reference sequence). This CDR3 is 19 amino acids long.

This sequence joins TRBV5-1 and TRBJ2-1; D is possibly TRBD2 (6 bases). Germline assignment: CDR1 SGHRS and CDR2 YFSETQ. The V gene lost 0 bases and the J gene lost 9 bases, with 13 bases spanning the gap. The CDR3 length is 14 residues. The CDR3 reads CASSLGGLLAEQFF. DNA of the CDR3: TGCGCCAGCAGCTTGGGGGGACTGCTAGCTGAGCAGTTCTTC.

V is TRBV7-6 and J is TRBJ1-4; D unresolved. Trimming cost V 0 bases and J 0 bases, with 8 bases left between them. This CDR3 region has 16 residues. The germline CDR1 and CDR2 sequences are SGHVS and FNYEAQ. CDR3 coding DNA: TGTGCCAGCAGCTTAGCACAGTGGACAACTAATGAAAAACTGTTTTTT. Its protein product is CASSLAQWTTNEKLFF.

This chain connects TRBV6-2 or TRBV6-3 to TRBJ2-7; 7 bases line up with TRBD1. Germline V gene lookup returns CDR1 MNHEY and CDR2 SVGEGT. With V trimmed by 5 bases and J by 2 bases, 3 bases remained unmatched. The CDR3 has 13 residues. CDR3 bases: TGTGCCAGCAGTAACGGACAGGCCTACGAGCAGTACGTC. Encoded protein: CASSNGQAYEQYV.

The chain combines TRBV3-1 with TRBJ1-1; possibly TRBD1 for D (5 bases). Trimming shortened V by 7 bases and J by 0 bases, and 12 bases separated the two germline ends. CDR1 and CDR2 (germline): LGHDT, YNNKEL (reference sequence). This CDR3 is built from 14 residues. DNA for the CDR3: TGTGCCAGCAAGAACACGGACATGAACACTGAAGCTTTCTTT. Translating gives CASKNTDMNTEAFF.

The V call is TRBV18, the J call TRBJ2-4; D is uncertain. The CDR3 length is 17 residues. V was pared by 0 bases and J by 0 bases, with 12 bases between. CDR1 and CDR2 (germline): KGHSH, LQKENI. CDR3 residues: CASSPPGTDIAKNIQYF. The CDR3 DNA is TGTGCCAGCTCACCACCGGGAACAGATATAGCCAAAAACATTCAGTACTTC.

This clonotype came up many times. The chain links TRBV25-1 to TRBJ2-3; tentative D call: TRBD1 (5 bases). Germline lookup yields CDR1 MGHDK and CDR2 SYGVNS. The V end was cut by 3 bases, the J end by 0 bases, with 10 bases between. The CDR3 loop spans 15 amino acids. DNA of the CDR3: TGTGCCAGCAGTGACGTGGGGCTAAGCACAGATACGCAGTATTTT. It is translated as CASSDVGLSTDTQYF.

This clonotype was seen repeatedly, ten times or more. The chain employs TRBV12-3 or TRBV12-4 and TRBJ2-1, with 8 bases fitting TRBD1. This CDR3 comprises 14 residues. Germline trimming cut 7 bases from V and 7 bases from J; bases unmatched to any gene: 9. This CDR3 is CASTITDRVNEQFF. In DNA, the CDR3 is TGTGCCAGCACAATAACGGACAGGGTAAATGAGCAGTTCTTC.

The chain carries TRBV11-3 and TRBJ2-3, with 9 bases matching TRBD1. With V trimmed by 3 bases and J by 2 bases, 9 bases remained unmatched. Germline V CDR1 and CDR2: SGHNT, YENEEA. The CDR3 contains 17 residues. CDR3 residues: CASSFGNRGLDTDTQYF. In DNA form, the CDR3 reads TGTGCCAGCAGCTTTGGCAACAGGGGGCTGGACACAGATACGCAGTATTTT.

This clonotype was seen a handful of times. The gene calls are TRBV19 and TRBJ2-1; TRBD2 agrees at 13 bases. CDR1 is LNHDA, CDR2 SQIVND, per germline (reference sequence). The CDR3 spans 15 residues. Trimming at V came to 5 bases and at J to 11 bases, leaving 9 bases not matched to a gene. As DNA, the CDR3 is TGTGCCAGTAGTCCTTTAGGGACTAGCGGGATCCAGCAGTTCTTC. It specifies CASSPLGTSGIQQFF.

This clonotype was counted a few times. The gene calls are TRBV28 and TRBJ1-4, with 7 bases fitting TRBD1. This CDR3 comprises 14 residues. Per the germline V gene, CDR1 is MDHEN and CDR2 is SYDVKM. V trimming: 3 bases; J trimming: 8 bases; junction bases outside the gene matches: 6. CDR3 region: CASSFDRVREKLFF. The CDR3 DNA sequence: TGTGCCAGCAGTTTCGACAGGGTTCGGGAAAAACTGTTTTTT.

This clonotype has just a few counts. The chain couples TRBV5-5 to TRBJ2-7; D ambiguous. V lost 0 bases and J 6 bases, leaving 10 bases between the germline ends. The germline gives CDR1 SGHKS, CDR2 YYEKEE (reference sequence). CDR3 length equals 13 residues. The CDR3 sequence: CASSLDPVGEQYV. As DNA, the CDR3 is TGTGCCAGCAGCTTGGATCCGGTGGGCGAGCAGTACGTC.